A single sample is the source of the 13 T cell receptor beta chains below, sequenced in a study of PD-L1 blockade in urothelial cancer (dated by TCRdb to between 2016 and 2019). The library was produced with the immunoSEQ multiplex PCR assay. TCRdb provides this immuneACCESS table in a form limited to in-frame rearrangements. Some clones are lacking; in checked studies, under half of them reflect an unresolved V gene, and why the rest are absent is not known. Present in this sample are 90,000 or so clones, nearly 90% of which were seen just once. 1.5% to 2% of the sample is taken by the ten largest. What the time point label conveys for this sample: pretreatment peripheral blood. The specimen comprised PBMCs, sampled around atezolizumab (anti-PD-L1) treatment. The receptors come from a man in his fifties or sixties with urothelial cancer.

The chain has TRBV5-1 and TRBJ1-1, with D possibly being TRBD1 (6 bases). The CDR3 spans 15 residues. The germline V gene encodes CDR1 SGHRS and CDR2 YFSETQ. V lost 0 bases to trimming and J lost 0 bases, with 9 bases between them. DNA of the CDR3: TGCGCCAGCAGCTTGGAGTGGGGGCTGAACACTGAAGCTTTCTTT. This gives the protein CASSLEWGLNTEAFF.

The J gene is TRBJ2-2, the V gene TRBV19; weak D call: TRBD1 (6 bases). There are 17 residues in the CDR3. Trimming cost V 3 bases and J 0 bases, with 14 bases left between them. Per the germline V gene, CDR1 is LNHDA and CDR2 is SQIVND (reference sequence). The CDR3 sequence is CASSILRGSSNTGELFF. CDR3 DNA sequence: TGTGCCAGTAGTATTTTAAGGGGGAGTTCGAACACCGGGGAGCTGTTTTTT.

The CDR3 is CASSLGPRRGEQFF. CDR3 nucleotide sequence: TGTGCCAGCAGCTTGGGACCACGGAGGGGCGAGCAGTTCTTC. The chain uses TRBV7-6 and TRBJ2-1, with D possibly TRBD2 on 6 matching bases. Trimming took off 3 bases at V and 10 bases at J, with 16 bases between the two ends. Germline loops: CDR1 SGHVS, CDR2 FNYEAQ. This CDR3 is built from 14 residues.

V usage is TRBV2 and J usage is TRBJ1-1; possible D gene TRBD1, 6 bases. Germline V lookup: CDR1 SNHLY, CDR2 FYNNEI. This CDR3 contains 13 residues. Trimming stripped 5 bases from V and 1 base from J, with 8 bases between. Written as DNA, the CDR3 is TGTGCCAGCAGTACACAGGGGAACACTGAAGCTTTCTTT. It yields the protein CASSTQGNTEAFF.

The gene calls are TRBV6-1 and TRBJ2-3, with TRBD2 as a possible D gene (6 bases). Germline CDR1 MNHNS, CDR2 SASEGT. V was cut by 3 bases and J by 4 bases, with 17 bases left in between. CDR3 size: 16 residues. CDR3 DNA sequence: TGTGCCAGCAGTGATGGAGGGTTTGGGAGCGCAGATACGCAGTATTTT. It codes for CASSDGGFGSADTQYF.

The CDR3 loop reads CASSQDKGYSYNEQFF. The CDR3, as DNA: TGTGCCAGCAGCCAAGATAAGGGGTACTCCTACAATGAGCAGTTCTTC. The chain combines TRBV4-2 with TRBJ2-1; a weak D match, TRBD1 (5 bases). The CDR3 is 16 residues long. The germline V and J ends were trimmed by 0 bases and 0 bases, with 9 bases remaining between them. Per germline, CDR1 LGHNA and CDR2 YNFKEQ.

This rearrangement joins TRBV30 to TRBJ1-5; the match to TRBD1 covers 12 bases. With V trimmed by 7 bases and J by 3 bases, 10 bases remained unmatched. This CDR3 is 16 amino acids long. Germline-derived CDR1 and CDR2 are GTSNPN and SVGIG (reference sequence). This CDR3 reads CALDIGTGGFNQPQHF. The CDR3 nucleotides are TGTGCCTTGGATATTGGGACAGGGGGCTTCAATCAGCCCCAGCATTTT.

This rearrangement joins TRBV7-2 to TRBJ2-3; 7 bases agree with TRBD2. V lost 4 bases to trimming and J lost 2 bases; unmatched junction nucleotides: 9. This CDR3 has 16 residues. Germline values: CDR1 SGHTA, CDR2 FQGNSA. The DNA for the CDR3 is TGTGCCAGCAGCTCCCCAGCGGGATTAACCACAGATACGCAGTATTTT. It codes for CASSSPAGLTTDTQYF.

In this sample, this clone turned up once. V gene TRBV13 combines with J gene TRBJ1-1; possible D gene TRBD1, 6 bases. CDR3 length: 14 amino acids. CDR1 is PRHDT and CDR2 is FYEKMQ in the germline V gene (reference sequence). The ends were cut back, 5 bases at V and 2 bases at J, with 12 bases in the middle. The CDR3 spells CASSTRQANTEAFF. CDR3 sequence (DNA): TGTGCCAGCAGCACCCGACAGGCCAACACTGAAGCTTTCTTT.

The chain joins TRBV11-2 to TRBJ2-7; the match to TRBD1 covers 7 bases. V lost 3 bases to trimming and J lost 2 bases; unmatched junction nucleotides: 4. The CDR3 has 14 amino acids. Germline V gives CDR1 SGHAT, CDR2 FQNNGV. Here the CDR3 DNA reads TGTGCCAGCAGCTTGACAGGGAAACCCTACGAGCAGTACTTC. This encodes CASSLTGKPYEQYF.

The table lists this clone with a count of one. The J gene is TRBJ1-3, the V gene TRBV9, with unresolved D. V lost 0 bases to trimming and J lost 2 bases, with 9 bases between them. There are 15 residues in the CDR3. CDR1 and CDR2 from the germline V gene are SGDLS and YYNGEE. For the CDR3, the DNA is TGTGCCAGCAGCGTAGGTGGTCTAACTGGAAACACCATATATTTT. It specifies CASSVGGLTGNTIYF. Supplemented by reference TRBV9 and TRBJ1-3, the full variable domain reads DSGVTQTPKHLITATGQRVTLRCSPRSGDLSVYWYQQSLDQGLQFLIQYYNGEERAKGNILERFSAQQFPDLHSELNLSSLELGDSALYFCASSVGGLTGNTIYFGEGSWLTVV.

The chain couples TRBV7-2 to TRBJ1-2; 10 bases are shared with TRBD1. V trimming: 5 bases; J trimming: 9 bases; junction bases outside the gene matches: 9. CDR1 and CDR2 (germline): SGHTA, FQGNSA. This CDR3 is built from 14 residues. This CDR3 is CASSTRQGAKSYTF. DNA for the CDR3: TGTGCCAGCAGCACCCGACAGGGGGCGAAAAGCTACACCTTC.

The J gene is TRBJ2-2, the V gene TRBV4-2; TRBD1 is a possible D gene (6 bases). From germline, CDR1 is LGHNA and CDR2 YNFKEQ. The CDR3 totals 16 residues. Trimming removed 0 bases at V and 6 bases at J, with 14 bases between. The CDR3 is CASSQDIRQAAGELFF. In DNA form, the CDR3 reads TGTGCCAGCAGCCAAGATATTCGACAGGCGGCCGGGGAGCTGTTTTTT.